Listed below are T cell receptor beta chains from one sample, sequenced in a study of blood T cell repertoires in COVID-19. Libraries were prepared by immunoSEQ multiplex PCR; TCRdb keeps only in-frame clonotypes and omits some of them. The data contain some 300,000 clones, roughly 89% of them singletons. The sequenced material came from PBMCs or T cells enriched from blood (not recorded which). These receptors were collected from a woman in her twenties or thirties who had recovered from COVID-19. CDR3s include the opening cysteine and the closing phenylalanine or tryptophan. D genes are given only for firm matches. The size field is filled for only some rows; it gives once, few, many or a size class.

cdr3_nt: TGTGCCTCCGCGATCGAACCCTCTGGAAACACCATATATTTT; cdr3_aa: CASAIEPSGNTIYF; clone_size: .; v_call: TRBV10-3; j_call: TRBJ1-3; d_call: .
cdr3_nt: TGTGCCAGCAGTTTCCTCTCCAGGGGACAGCCCCAGCATTTT; cdr3_aa: CASSFLSRGQPQHF; clone_size: .; v_call: TRBV28; j_call: TRBJ1-5; d_call: .
cdr3_nt: TGTGCCAGTAGTAGCCGGGACTCTAGCAATCAGCCCCAGCATTTT; cdr3_aa: CASSSRDSSNQPQHF; clone_size: once; v_call: TRBV19; j_call: TRBJ1-5; d_call: .
cdr3_nt: TGTGCCAGCAGCCTCCTCAGGGTTAACACTGAAGCTTTCTTT; cdr3_aa: CASSLLRVNTEAFF; clone_size: .; v_call: TRBV28; j_call: TRBJ1-1; d_call: .
cdr3_nt: TGTGCCAGCGGACTAGCGGGGACGAACACCGGGGAGCTGTTTTTT; cdr3_aa: CASGLAGTNTGELFF; clone_size: .; v_call: TRBV10-3; j_call: TRBJ2-2; d_call: TRBD2
cdr3_nt: TGTGCCAGCAGCCCCCGTTGGGAGACTAGGTATAATAATGAGCAGTTCTTC; cdr3_aa: CASSPRWETRYNNEQFF; clone_size: .; v_call: TRBV4-2; j_call: TRBJ2-1; d_call: .
cdr3_nt: TGTGCCAGCAGTTACCCCCTGACTAGCGGGAGTAGAAATGAGCAGTTCTTC; cdr3_aa: CASSYPLTSGSRNEQFF; clone_size: .; v_call: TRBV6-2/TRBV6-3; j_call: TRBJ2-1; d_call: TRBD2
cdr3_nt: TGTGCCAGCAGCCACGTTCAGGCGCTCTCCGAGTACACCTTC; cdr3_aa: CASSHVQALSEYTF; clone_size: .; v_call: TRBV3-1/TRBV3-2; j_call: TRBJ1-2; d_call: .
cdr3_nt: TGTGCCAGCAGCTTGCGGGTAGGCAATCAGCCCCAGCATTTT; cdr3_aa: CASSLRVGNQPQHF; clone_size: .; v_call: TRBV5-8; j_call: TRBJ1-5; d_call: .
cdr3_nt: TGTGCCATCAGTGAAGGGACTCCGTCATACAATGAGCAGTTCTTC; cdr3_aa: CAISEGTPSYNEQFF; clone_size: few; v_call: TRBV10-3; j_call: TRBJ2-1; d_call: .
cdr3_nt: TGTGCCTGGAGCACGGTCCGGGAGTATGGCTACACCTTC; cdr3_aa: CAWSTVREYGYTF; clone_size: .; v_call: TRBV30; j_call: TRBJ1-2; d_call: .
cdr3_nt: TGTGCCAGCAGTTACGGGACTAGCGGGATGCAGTACTTC; cdr3_aa: CASSYGTSGMQYF; clone_size: .; v_call: TRBV5-5; j_call: TRBJ2-7; d_call: TRBD2
cdr3_nt: TGTGCCAGCAGCCCTCGGGACACCCCCGACTCGGATACGCAGTATTTT; cdr3_aa: CASSPRDTPDSDTQYF; clone_size: .; v_call: TRBV7-9; j_call: TRBJ2-3; d_call: .
cdr3_nt: TGTGCCAGCAGTGCAGATACAGGGGGCAATCAGCCCCAGCATTTT; cdr3_aa: CASSADTGGNQPQHF; clone_size: .; v_call: TRBV28; j_call: TRBJ1-5; d_call: TRBD1
cdr3_nt: TGTGCCAGCAGCCCAGAATGGGGCAGGGCGAATTCACCCCTCCACTTT; cdr3_aa: CASSPEWGRANSPLHF; clone_size: .; v_call: TRBV14; j_call: TRBJ1-6; d_call: .
cdr3_nt: TGTGCCAGCAGCCAAGATATGGGTGCCCAGGCCATTCAGTACTTC; cdr3_aa: CASSQDMGAQAIQYF; clone_size: .; v_call: TRBV3-1/TRBV3-2; j_call: TRBJ2-4; d_call: .
cdr3_nt: TGCGCCAGCAGCGGGGACAACCCGGCCTCTGGAAACACCATATATTTT; cdr3_aa: CASSGDNPASGNTIYF; clone_size: once; v_call: TRBV5-1; j_call: TRBJ1-3; d_call: .
cdr3_nt: TGTGCCAGCTCACCCCTATCGCCCACAGATACGCAGTATTTT; cdr3_aa: CASSPLSPTDTQYF; clone_size: .; v_call: TRBV18; j_call: TRBJ2-3; d_call: .
cdr3_nt: TGTGCCAGCCGGTTACTAGCGAGTTACGAGCAGTACTTC; cdr3_aa: CASRLLASYEQYF; clone_size: .; v_call: TRBV6-5; j_call: TRBJ2-7; d_call: TRBD2
cdr3_nt: TGTGCCAGCAGCGCCGGACTAGCGGGACGCACAGATACGCAGTATTTT; cdr3_aa: CASSAGLAGRTDTQYF; clone_size: .; v_call: TRBV9; j_call: TRBJ2-3; d_call: TRBD2
cdr3_nt: TGTGCCAGCAGCCCTATGCTCGCGGGCTCTGGGGCCAACGTCCTGACTTTC; cdr3_aa: CASSPMLAGSGANVLTF; clone_size: few; v_call: TRBV11-2; j_call: TRBJ2-6; d_call: .
cdr3_nt: TGTGCCACCGCCCCAGGGGGGCGAGCCAAAAACATTCAGTACTTC; cdr3_aa: CATAPGGRAKNIQYF; clone_size: .; v_call: TRBV24-1; j_call: TRBJ2-4; d_call: .
cdr3_nt: TGTGCCAGCAGCTTACAGGGGAGGGCCTATGAGCAGTTCTTC; cdr3_aa: CASSLQGRAYEQFF; clone_size: .; v_call: TRBV7-2; j_call: TRBJ2-1; d_call: .
cdr3_nt: TGTGCCAGCAGTCCCGCCACAGATACGCAATGGCAGTATTTT; cdr3_aa: CASSPATDTQWQYF; clone_size: .; v_call: TRBV27; j_call: TRBJ2-3; d_call: .
cdr3_nt: TGTGCCAGCAGCCCACTCGGGACAGGGAGGATGAATGAGCAGTTCTTC; cdr3_aa: CASSPLGTGRMNEQFF; clone_size: .; v_call: TRBV14; j_call: TRBJ2-1; d_call: TRBD1
cdr3_nt: TGTGCCAGCAGTCTTTCGATCCTAGAGCAGTACTTC; cdr3_aa: CASSLSILEQYF; clone_size: .; v_call: TRBV2; j_call: TRBJ2-7; d_call: .
cdr3_nt: TGTGCCAGCAGCTTAGTCAGTCCAGAAGTCACAGATACGCAGTATTTT; cdr3_aa: CASSLVSPEVTDTQYF; clone_size: .; v_call: TRBV11-2; j_call: TRBJ2-3; d_call: .
cdr3_nt: TGTGCCAGCAGCTTACTCCTGGCTGATACGCAGTATTTT; cdr3_aa: CASSLLLADTQYF; clone_size: .; v_call: TRBV7-9; j_call: TRBJ2-3; d_call: .
cdr3_nt: TGCGCCAGCAGTCAAAACCGACAGGGGGCGCGGTATGGCTACACCTTC; cdr3_aa: CASSQNRQGARYGYTF; clone_size: .; v_call: TRBV23-1; j_call: TRBJ1-2; d_call: TRBD1
cdr3_nt: TGTGCCAGCAGACTAGCGGGAGCTCCCTCCTACGAGCAGTACTTC; cdr3_aa: CASRLAGAPSYEQYF; clone_size: .; v_call: TRBV11-2; j_call: TRBJ2-7; d_call: TRBD2
cdr3_nt: TGTGCCAGCAGCGCCTCTACTAGCGGGAGTGTCTACGAGCAGTACTTC; cdr3_aa: CASSASTSGSVYEQYF; clone_size: .; v_call: TRBV9; j_call: TRBJ2-7; d_call: TRBD2
cdr3_nt: TGTGCCAGCAGTAAGACAGCGAAGAACAATGAGCAGTTCTTC; cdr3_aa: CASSKTAKNNEQFF; clone_size: .; v_call: TRBV25-1; j_call: TRBJ2-1; d_call: .
cdr3_nt: TGTGCCAGCAGCTTGGGGAGGGGGCATGAAAAACTGTTTTTT; cdr3_aa: CASSLGRGHEKLFF; clone_size: once; v_call: TRBV5-4; j_call: TRBJ1-4; d_call: TRBD1
cdr3_nt: TGTGCCAGCTCACCACCGGGGCCCCACGAGCAGTACTTC; cdr3_aa: CASSPPGPHEQYF; clone_size: .; v_call: TRBV18; j_call: TRBJ2-7; d_call: .
cdr3_nt: TGTGCCAGTAGTATAGCCGAGGGAGCCTACGAGCAGTACTTC; cdr3_aa: CASSIAEGAYEQYF; clone_size: once; v_call: TRBV19; j_call: TRBJ2-7; d_call: .
cdr3_nt: TGCGCCAGCAGCCAAGGACTAGCGGGAATTTCTCTCAACGAGCAGTACTTC; cdr3_aa: CASSQGLAGISLNEQYF; clone_size: .; v_call: TRBV4-1; j_call: TRBJ2-7; d_call: TRBD2
cdr3_nt: TGTGCCAGCAGCTCGGGACTAGCGGGAGGCTGGAATGAGCAGTTCTTC; cdr3_aa: CASSSGLAGGWNEQFF; clone_size: .; v_call: TRBV5-6; j_call: TRBJ2-1; d_call: TRBD2